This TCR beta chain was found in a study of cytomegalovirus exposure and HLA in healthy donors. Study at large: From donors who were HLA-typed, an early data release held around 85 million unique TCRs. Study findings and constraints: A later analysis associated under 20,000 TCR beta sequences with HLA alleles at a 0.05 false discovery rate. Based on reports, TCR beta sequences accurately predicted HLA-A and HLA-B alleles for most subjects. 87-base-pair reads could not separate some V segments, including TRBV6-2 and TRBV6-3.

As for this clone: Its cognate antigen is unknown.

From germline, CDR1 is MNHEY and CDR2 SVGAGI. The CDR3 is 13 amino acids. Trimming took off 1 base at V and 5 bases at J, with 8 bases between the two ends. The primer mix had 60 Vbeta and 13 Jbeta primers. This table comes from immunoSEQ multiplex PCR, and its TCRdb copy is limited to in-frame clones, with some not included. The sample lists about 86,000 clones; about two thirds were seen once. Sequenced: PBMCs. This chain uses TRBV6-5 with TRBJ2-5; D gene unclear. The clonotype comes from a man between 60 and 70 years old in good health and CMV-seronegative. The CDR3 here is CASSYLPAETQYF. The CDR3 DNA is TGTGCCAGCAGTTACTTACCCGCGGAGACCCAGTACTTC.